This entry lists 5 T cell receptor beta chains sequenced from one sample in a study of control samples from healthy donors and cancer patients. The table came from immunoSEQ multiplex PCR; TCRdb's copy has only in-frame clones and leaves some out. Of tens of thousands of clones listed, 95% to 96% are singletons. Input material: blood. These TCRs come from a woman younger than 45 in good health.

The V gene is TRBV14, the J gene TRBJ2-1; 7 positions match TRBD2. Trimming removed 1 base from V and 0 bases from J; junction bases left unmatched: 9. This CDR3 has 18 amino acids. In germline, CDR1 is SGHDN, CDR2 FVKESK. The DNA for the CDR3 is TGTGCCAGCAGCCAAGCCTCGGGAGGAGTGAGCTCCTACAATGAGCAGTTCTTC. Protein product: CASSQASGGVSSYNEQFF. Together with reference TRBV14 and TRBJ2-1, the CDR3 gives the full variable domain: EAGVTQFPSHSVIEKGQTVTLRCDPISGHDNLYWYRRVMGKEIKFLLHFVKESKQDESGMPNNRFLAERTGGTYSTLKVQPAELEDSGVYFCASSQASGGVSSYNEQFFGPGTRLTVL.

This clone has only one observation. V gene TRBV27 combines with J gene TRBJ2-3, with 8 bases fitting TRBD2. The CDR3 totals 15 residues. Germline V CDR1 and CDR2: MNHEY, SMNVEV (reference sequence). Germline trimming cut 3 bases from V and 5 bases from J; bases unmatched to any gene: 7. The chain's CDR3 is CASSLGGRRGDTQYF. For the CDR3, the DNA is TGTGCCAGCAGTTTGGGCGGGAGGAGGGGAGATACGCAGTATTTT.

The rearrangement uses TRBV27 and TRBJ2-3, with a weak D call TRBD2 (6 bases). The CDR3 extends over 14 amino acids. The germline V gene encodes CDR1 MNHEY and CDR2 SMNVEV (reference sequence). V lost 8 bases to trimming and J lost 0 bases, with 12 bases between them. CDR3 coding DNA: TGTGCCAGCCCGGGAGACGCAAGCACAGATACGCAGTATTTT. This codes for CASPGDASTDTQYF.

The chain carries TRBV7-9 and TRBJ1-5; 7 nucleotides line up with TRBD1. The CDR3 spans 17 residues. V lost 5 bases and J lost 0; bases outside the gene matches: 10. Germline loops: CDR1 SEHNR, CDR2 FQNEAQ (reference sequence). The CDR3 loop is CASSGAGTENSNQPQHF. The CDR3 nucleotides read TGTGCCAGCAGCGGGGCCGGGACAGAAAATAGCAATCAGCCCCAGCATTTT.

V and J are TRBV3-1 (or the pseudogene TRBV3-2) and TRBJ2-1; D is possibly TRBD2 (5 bases). The CDR3 contains 14 residues. The V gene's germline CDR1 is LGHDT and CDR2 YNNKEL (reference sequence). V was clipped by 2 bases and J by 5 bases, with 10 bases between them. CDR3 amino acids: CASSQFLAHNEQFF. The CDR3 nucleotides are TGTGCCAGCAGCCAATTTCTAGCCCACAATGAGCAGTTCTTC.